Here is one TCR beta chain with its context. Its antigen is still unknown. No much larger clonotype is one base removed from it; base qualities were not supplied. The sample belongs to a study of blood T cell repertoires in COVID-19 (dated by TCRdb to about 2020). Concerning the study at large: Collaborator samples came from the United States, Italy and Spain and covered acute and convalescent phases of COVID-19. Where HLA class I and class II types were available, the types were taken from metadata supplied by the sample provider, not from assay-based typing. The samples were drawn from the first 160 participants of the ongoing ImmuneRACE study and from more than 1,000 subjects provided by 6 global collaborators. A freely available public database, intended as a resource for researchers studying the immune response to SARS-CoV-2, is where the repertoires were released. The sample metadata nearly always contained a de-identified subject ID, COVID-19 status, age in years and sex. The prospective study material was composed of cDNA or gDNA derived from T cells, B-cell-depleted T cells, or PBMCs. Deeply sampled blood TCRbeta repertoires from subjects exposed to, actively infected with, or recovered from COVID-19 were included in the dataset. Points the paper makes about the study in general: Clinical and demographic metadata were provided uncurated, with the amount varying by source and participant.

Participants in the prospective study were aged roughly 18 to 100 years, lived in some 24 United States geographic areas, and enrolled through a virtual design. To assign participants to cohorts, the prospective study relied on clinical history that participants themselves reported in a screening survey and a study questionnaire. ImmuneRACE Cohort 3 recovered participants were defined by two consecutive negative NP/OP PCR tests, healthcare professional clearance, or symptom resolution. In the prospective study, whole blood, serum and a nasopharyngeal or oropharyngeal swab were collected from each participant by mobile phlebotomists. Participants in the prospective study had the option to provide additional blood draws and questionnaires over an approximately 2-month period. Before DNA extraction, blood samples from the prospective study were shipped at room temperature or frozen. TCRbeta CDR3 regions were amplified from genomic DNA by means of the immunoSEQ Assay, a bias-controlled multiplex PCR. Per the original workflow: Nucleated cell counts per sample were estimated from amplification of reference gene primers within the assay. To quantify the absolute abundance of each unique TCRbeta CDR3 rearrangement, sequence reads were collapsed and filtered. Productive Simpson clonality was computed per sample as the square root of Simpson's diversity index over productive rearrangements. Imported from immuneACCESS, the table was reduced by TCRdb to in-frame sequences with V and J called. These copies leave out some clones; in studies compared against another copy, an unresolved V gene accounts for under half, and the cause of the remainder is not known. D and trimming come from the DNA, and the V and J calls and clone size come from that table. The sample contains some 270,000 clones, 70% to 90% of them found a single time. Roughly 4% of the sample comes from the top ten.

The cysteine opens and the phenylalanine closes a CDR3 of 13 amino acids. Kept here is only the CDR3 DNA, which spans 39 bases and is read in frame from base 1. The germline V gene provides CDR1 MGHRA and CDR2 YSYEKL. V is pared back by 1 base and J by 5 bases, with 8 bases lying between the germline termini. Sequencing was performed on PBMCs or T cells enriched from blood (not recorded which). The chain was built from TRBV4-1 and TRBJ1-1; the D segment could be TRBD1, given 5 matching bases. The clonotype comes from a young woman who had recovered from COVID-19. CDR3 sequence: CASSQGRGTEAFF. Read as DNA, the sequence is TGCGCCAGCAGCCAAGGAAGGGGAACTGAAGCTTTCTTT.